These T cell receptor beta chains were read from a single sample in a study of blood T cells in healthy people across ages. TCRdb analysed the 5' RACE reads with MiXCR anew, one entry per CDR3 protein. Found here are 650,000 to 1,000,000 distinct CDR3 sequences, 30% to 45% of them singletons; the top ten hold around 13%. Sequenced material: blood. The receptors here all came from a man younger than 35 in good health. Each CDR3 is given with its conserved first and last residue. A D gene is named only where the DNA matches it firmly. Rows give clone size only sometimes, using once, few, many, or a class for an expanded clone.

size: .
J: TRBJ1-1
V: TRBV12-3/TRBV12-4
D: .
DNA: TGTGCCAGCAGGGGACCGGGGGGAATGAAGAACACTGAAGCTTTCTTT
CDR3: CASRGPGGMKNTEAFF

size: few
J: TRBJ1-5
V: TRBV20-1
D: .
DNA: TGCAGTGCTAGCCCGGACACGCTAGGGCCTTATAGCAATCAGCCCCAGCATTTT
CDR3: CSASPDTLGPYSNQPQHF

size: .
J: TRBJ2-1
V: TRBV7-9
D: .
DNA: TGTGCCAGCAGCTTAGGTGGTGGGGGGCAGTTCTTC
CDR3: CASSLGGGGQFF

size: .
J: TRBJ1-1
V: TRBV10-3
D: .
DNA: TGTGCCATCAGAACTCTCACACAGAACACTGAAGCTTTCTTT
CDR3: CAIRTLTQNTEAFF

size: .
J: TRBJ2-2
V: TRBV10-3
D: TRBD1
DNA: TGTGCCATCAGTCACGACAGGGGCGGCACCGGGGAGCTGTTTTTT
CDR3: CAISHDRGGTGELFF

size: many
J: TRBJ2-1
V: TRBV12-3/TRBV12-4
D: .
DNA: TGTGCCAGCAGTTCAAACGGCGGGGGCCTGGGACAGTTCTTC
CDR3: CASSSNGGGLGQFF

size: few
J: TRBJ2-7
V: TRBV20-1
D: TRBD1
DNA: TGCAGTGTGGATGGACAGGGGGCATGCGAGCAGTACTTC
CDR3: CSVDGQGACEQYF

size: .
J: TRBJ1-2
V: TRBV7-9
D: .
DNA: TGTGCCAGCGGTTCCACAAACTATGGCTACACCTTC
CDR3: CASGSTNYGYTF

size: .
J: TRBJ2-3
V: TRBV12-3/TRBV12-4
D: .
DNA: TGTGCCAGCAGTTTTTCTCTAGGGACAGATACGCAGTATTTT
CDR3: CASSFSLGTDTQYF

size: few
J: TRBJ2-3
V: TRBV9
D: .
DNA: TGTGCCAGCAGCGTAGTTGGTCAACTAGACACAGATACGCAGTATTTT
CDR3: CASSVVGQLDTDTQYF

size: many
J: TRBJ2-7
V: TRBV29-1
D: .
DNA: TGCAGCGCCACGACGGGGGTCTACGAGCAGTACTTC
CDR3: CSATTGVYEQYF

size: .
J: TRBJ2-2
V: TRBV27
D: .
DNA: TGTGCCAGCAGTTTACGGCCCCCGGGGAACACCGGGGAGCTGTTTTTT
CDR3: CASSLRPPGNTGELFF

size: many
J: TRBJ1-2
V: TRBV12-3/TRBV12-4
D: .
DNA: TGTGCCAGCAGTTTAGCGCCAGGGTACTATGGCTACACCTTC
CDR3: CASSLAPGYYGYTF

size: many
J: TRBJ1-5
V: TRBV4-2
D: TRBD1
DNA: TGTGCCAGCAGCCAAGACAGGGGGGCCAATCAGCCCCAGCATTTT
CDR3: CASSQDRGANQPQHF

size: .
J: TRBJ1-6
V: TRBV5-1
D: .
DNA: TGCGCCAGCAGCTTTGGTGTGAGCTCCTATAATTCACCCCTCCACTTT
CDR3: CASSFGVSSYNSPLHF

size: few
J: TRBJ2-1
V: TRBV20-1
D: TRBD2
DNA: TGCAGTGCTACCCGGGGGGCTAGCGGGAGGTACGGTGAGCAGTTCTTC
CDR3: CSATRGASGRYGEQFF

size: .
J: TRBJ2-3
V: TRBV7-9
D: .
DNA: TGTGCCAGCAGCTTCATAGCTTCTAGCACAGATACGCAGTATTTT
CDR3: CASSFIASSTDTQYF

size: .
J: TRBJ2-4
V: TRBV20-1
D: .
DNA: TGCAGTGCTAGAGAATCCGGGTTCCTAGCCAAAAACATTCAGTACTTC
CDR3: CSARESGFLAKNIQYF

size: .
J: TRBJ2-2
V: TRBV12-3/TRBV12-4
D: .
DNA: TGTGCCAGCAGTTCAGGGGTCCCCGGGGAGCTGTTTTTT
CDR3: CASSSGVPGELFF

size: few
J: TRBJ1-5
V: TRBV27
D: .
DNA: TGTGCCACCGGACAGCGCAATCAGCCCCAGCATTTT
CDR3: CATGQRNQPQHF

size: .
J: TRBJ2-7
V: TRBV7-9
D: .
DNA: TGTGCCAGCAGCTTAGTGCGTCTAGCGCCGAGCTCCTACGAGCAGTACTTC
CDR3: CASSLVRLAPSSYEQYF

size: .
J: TRBJ2-1
V: TRBV20-1
D: TRBD2
DNA: TGCAGTGCTCGGACTAGGATGGATGAGCAGTTCTTC
CDR3: CSARTRMDEQFF

size: .
J: TRBJ2-3
V: TRBV20-1
D: TRBD2
DNA: TGCAGTGCTCGGACTAGCGGGGGGGTCAACACAGATACGCAGTATTTT
CDR3: CSARTSGGVNTDTQYF

size: .
J: TRBJ2-5
V: TRBV28
D: .
DNA: TGTGCCACCGTCCTGGGAGTTGAAGAGACCCAGTACTTC
CDR3: CATVLGVEETQYF

size: .
J: TRBJ2-7
V: TRBV7-9
D: .
DNA: TGTGCCAGCAGCTCCCGACAGTCTGTCTACGAGCAGTACTTC
CDR3: CASSSRQSVYEQYF

size: .
J: TRBJ1-1
V: TRBV4-1
D: .
DNA: TGCGCCAGCAGCCAAGATCCCTTGGGGTCCACTGAAGCTTTCTTT
CDR3: CASSQDPLGSTEAFF

size: .
J: TRBJ2-1
V: TRBV5-1
D: TRBD2
DNA: TGCGCCAGCAGCCTCCGGGGGACTAGATCCTACAATGAGCAGTTCTTC
CDR3: CASSLRGTRSYNEQFF